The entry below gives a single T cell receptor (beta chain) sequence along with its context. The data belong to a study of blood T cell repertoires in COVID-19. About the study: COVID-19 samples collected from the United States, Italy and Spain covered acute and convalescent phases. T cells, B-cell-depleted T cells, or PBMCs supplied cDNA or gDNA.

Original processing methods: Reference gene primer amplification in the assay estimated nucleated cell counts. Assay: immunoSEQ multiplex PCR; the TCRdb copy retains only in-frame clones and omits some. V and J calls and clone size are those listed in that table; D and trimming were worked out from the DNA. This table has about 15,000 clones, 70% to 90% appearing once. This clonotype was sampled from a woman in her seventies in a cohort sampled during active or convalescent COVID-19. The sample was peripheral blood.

The CDR3 loop is CASSLGQGATEAFF. The DNA of the CDR3 is TGTGCCAGCAGCCTGGGACAGGGAGCCACTGAAGCTTTCTTT. The chain uses TRBV7-9 and TRBJ1-1, with 9 nucleotides matching TRBD1. Trimming cost V 5 bases and J 4 bases; bases outside gene matches: 5. The CDR3 extends over 14 amino acids. The germline V gene has CDR1 SEHNR and CDR2 FQNEAQ (reference sequence).